The clone carrying this TCR beta chain was detected once. In the original analysis: Estimation of nucleated cell counts was performed using reference gene primer amplification. TCRdb's table, derived via immunoSEQ multiplex PCR, lists solely in-frame clones and lacks some. V, J and clone size are those of that table, while D and trimming were read from the DNA. The sample holds about 190,000 clones, around 80% seen once. Trimming at V came to 1 base and at J to 0 bases, leaving 5 bases not matched to a gene. CDR1 and CDR2 from the germline V gene are LGHNT and FRNRAP. This CDR3 is 17 amino acids long. The sample originates from a study of blood T cell repertoires in COVID-19. Study in general: COVID-19 samples collected from the United States, Italy and Spain covered acute and convalescent phases. Sample material is recorded as cDNA or gDNA derived from T cells, B-cell-depleted T cells, or PBMCs.

Material for sequencing was peripheral blood. This clonotype originated in a human donor in a cohort sampled during active COVID-19. J is TRBJ2-1 and V is TRBV12-5, with 8 bases that match TRBD2. CDR3 amino acids: CASGLGGSGASYNEQFF. CDR3 in DNA: TGTGCTAGTGGTTTGGGTGGTAGCGGGGCCTCCTACAATGAGCAGTTCTTC. Full variable domain (outside the CDR3, taken from reference TRBV12-5 and TRBJ2-1): DARVTQTPRHKVTEMGQEVTMRCQPILGHNTVFWYRQTMMQGLELLAYFRNRAPLDDSGMPKDRFSAEMPDATLATLKIQPSEPRDSAVYFCASGLGGSGASYNEQFFGPGTRLTVL.